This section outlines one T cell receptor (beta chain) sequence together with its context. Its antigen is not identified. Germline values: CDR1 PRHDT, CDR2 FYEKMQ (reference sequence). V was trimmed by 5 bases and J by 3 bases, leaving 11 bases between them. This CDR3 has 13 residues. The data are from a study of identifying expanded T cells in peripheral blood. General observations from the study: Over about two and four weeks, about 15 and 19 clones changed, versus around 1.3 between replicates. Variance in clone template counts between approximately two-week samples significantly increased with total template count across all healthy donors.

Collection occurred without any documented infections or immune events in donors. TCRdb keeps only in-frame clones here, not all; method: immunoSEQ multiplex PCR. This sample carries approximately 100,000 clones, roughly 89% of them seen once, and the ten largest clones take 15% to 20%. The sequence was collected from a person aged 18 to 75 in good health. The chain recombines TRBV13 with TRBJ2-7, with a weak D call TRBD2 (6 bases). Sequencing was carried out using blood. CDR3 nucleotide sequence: TGTGCCAGCAGCCTCGAGGGAGGCTACGAGCAGTACTTC. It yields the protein CASSLEGGYEQYF.